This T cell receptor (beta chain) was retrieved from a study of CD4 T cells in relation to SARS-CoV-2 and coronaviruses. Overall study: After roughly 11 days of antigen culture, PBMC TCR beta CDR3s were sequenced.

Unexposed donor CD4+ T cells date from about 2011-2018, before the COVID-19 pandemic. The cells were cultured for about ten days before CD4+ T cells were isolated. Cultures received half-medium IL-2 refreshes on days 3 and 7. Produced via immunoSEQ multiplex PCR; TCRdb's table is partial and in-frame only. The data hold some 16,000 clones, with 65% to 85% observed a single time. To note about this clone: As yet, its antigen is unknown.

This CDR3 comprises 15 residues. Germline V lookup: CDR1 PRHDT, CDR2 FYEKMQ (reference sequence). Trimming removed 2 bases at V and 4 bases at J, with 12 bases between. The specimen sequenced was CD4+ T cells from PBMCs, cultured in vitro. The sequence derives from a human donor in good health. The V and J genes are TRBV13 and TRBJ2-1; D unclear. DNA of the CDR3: TGTGCCAGCAGCTTATATAGGCAGATGTACAATGAGCAGTTCTTC. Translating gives CASSLYRQMYNEQFF.